This entry concerns a single T cell receptor (beta chain). The CDR3 length is 12 residues. CDR1 and CDR2 from the germline V gene are LGHDT and YNNKEL (reference sequence). Trimming took off 3 bases at V and 6 bases at J, with 6 bases between the two ends. This specimen comes from a study of T cells after yellow fever vaccination. One entry per CDR3 protein results from TCRdb running MiXCR on the 5' RACE reads. The sample shows under 600,000 distinct CDR3 sequences, 20% to 25% of them seen only once. The clonotype comes from a man younger than 35 who received the YFV17D yellow fever vaccine. This sequence joins TRBV3-1 and TRBJ1-5; D call uncertain. The sequenced sample was PBMCs, obtained less than 25 days after the first yellow fever vaccination. DNA of the CDR3: TGTGCCAGCAGCCATGCAGGTCAGCCCCAGCATTTT. Translated, it gives CASSHAGQPQHF. Drawing the rest from reference TRBV3-1 and TRBJ1-5, the complete variable domain is DTAVSQTPKYLVTQMGNDKSIKCEQNLGHDTMYWYKQDSKKFLKIMFSYNNKELIINETVPNRFSPKSPDKAHLNLHINSLELGDSAVYFCASSHAGQPQHFGDGTRLSIL.